Each of the 27 T cell receptor beta chains below was sequenced from the same sample in a study of Tregs in tolerant kidney transplant recipients. Mixed chimerism was transient after nonmyeloablative marrow transplants from related graft donors. Using immunoSEQ multiplex PCR, the repertoire was profiled, and TCRdb retains in-frame clones only, with some absent. This sample lists 30,000 to 40,000 clones; its ten largest clones have 1.8%. The material sequenced was CD4+ T cells from blood (PBMCs), taken 24 months after the transplant. The receptors come from a human patient who received a combined kidney and bone marrow transplant. The graft donor may have given rise to some T cells.

About this clone itself: The read ends 3 residues shy of where the CDR3 ends; the end is completed using the germline J gene. V and J are TRBV20-1 and TRBJ2-1; D possibly corresponds to TRBD2 (6 bases). This CDR3 comprises 14 residues. V was clipped by 1 base and J by 0 bases, with 7 bases between them. CDR1 is DFQATT, CDR2 SNEGSKA, per germline (reference sequence). The covered CDR3 bases are TGCAGTGCTAGAGGAGCGGGCTCCTACAATGAG. This sequence encodes CSARGAGSYNE. The entire CDR3 reads CSARGAGSYNEQFF.

As for this clone: With the read ending 3 residues before the CDR3 end, the germline J gene is used to fill in that end. This rearrangement joins TRBV19 to TRBJ1-2; D gene uncertain. CDR1 is LNHDA and CDR2 is SQIVND in the germline V gene (reference sequence). Trimming shortened V by 0 bases and J by 4 bases, and 12 bases separated the two germline ends. This CDR3 contains 15 residues. The part of the CDR3 DNA that was read is TGTGCCAGTAGTATAGATCTACAGAAGTCCTATGGC. The encoded protein is CASSIDLQKSYG. The full-length CDR3 reads as CASSIDLQKSYGYTF.

This chain's CDR3 is CSADGDSKTQYF. Incomplete CDR3 DNA: TGCAGTGCAGATGGTGACAGTAAGACC. The genes are TRBV20-1 and TRBJ2-5; tentatively, D is TRBD1 (5 bases). The CDR3 end falls 3 residues outside the read, so it is completed with the germline J gene. The V end lost 6 bases, the J end lost 6 bases, and 14 bases lay between the germline ends. This CDR3 spans 12 amino acids. Germline CDR1 DFQATT, CDR2 SNEGSKA (reference sequence).

With regard to this clone: Read coverage stops 3 residues before the CDR3 terminus; the germline J gene supplies the remainder. This sequence joins TRBV20-1 and TRBJ2-2; TRBD2 agrees at 9 bases. The CDR3 extends over 15 amino acids. J was trimmed by 3 bases and V by 3 bases; bases with no gene match: 5. CDR1 is DFQATT, CDR2 SNEGSKA, per germline (reference sequence). CDR3 loop: CSASRLADHTGELFF. Partial CDR3 DNA: TGCAGTGCTAGCCGACTAGCGGACCACACCGGGGAG.

Concerning this clone: The read ends 3 residues early relative to the CDR3; the germline J gene fills the gap. The V and J genes are TRBV30 and TRBJ2-7; possibly TRBD1 for D (6 bases). V shed 6 bases and J shed 4 bases, with 16 bases lying between them. CDR1 is GTSNPN and CDR2 is SVGIG in the germline V gene (reference sequence). This CDR3 contains 13 residues. The sequenced part of the CDR3 DNA is TGTGCCTGCAGACAGGTCCCTATATACGAG. Amino acids: CACRQVPIYE. The full CDR3 sequence reads CACRQVPIYEQYF.

With regard to this clone: The CDR3 is cut off 3 residues early in the read; its end comes from the germline J gene. The V gene is TRBV5-6, the J gene TRBJ2-7, with D hard to call. CDR3 length: 13 residues. V was clipped by 0 bases and J by 6 bases, with 10 bases between them. Looked up from germline, CDR1 is SGHDT and CDR2 is YYEEEE. CDR3 residues: CASSLGARLEQYF. The sequenced CDR3 bases are TGTGCCAGCAGCTTGGGGGCCCGCCTCGAG.

Worth noting for this clone: The CDR3 end is not reached by the read, which stops 3 residues before it; the germline J gene fills it in. The chain joins TRBV11-3 to TRBJ2-1; 10 bases line up with TRBD2. Germline-derived CDR1 and CDR2 are SGHNT and YENEEA. CDR3 length: 15 residues. J gave up 9 bases and V 5 bases, and 10 bases lay outside the gene matches. The DNA read from the CDR3 is TGTGCCAGCAGCCAAAGCGGGAGGGCCCTGAGTGAG. Its protein product is CASSQSGRALSE. The whole CDR3 protein reads CASSQSGRALSEQFF. Full variable domain (missing parts from reference TRBV11-3 and TRBJ2-1): EAGVVQSPRYKIIEKKQPVAFWCNPISGHNTLYWYLQNLGQGPELLIRYENEEAVDDSQLPKDRFSAERLKGVDSTLKIQPAELGDSAVYLCASSQSGRALSEQFFGPGTRLTVL.

In regard to this clone: Read data end 3 residues before the CDR3 end; the end is taken from the germline J gene. This chain links TRBV5-1 with TRBJ1-1; 7 nucleotides match TRBD1. The CDR3 is 14 residues long. The germline CDR1 and CDR2 sequences are SGHRS and YFSETQ. V was clipped by 3 bases and J by 5 bases; unmatched bases: 7. CDR3 bases read: TGCGCCAGCAGCTCCGCAGGGGGTTGGACTGAA. Translating gives CASSSAGGWTE. The full-length CDR3 reads as CASSSAGGWTEAFF.

About this clone: The CDR3 end lies 3 residues beyond the end of the read and is filled in from the germline J gene. The chain is built from TRBV29-1 and TRBJ2-1, with 7 nucleotides matching TRBD2. The CDR3 is made up of 15 amino acids. With V trimmed by 4 bases and J by 3 bases, 9 bases remained unmatched. Germline values: CDR1 SQVTM, CDR2 ANQGSEA. This chain's CDR3 is CSVGLARRGYNEQFF. The sequenced part of the CDR3 DNA is TGCAGCGTTGGACTAGCTAGGAGAGGCTACAATGAG.

A word on this clone: The read comes to an end 3 residues before the CDR3 does, leaving the germline J gene to fill in the end. The chain is built from TRBV20-1 and TRBJ1-2; the match to TRBD1 covers 7 bases. V shed 5 bases and J 4 bases; nucleotides not matched to a gene: 1. The CDR3 extends over 11 amino acids. The germline V gene has CDR1 DFQATT and CDR2 SNEGSKA (reference sequence). This chain's CDR3 is CSAGTVYGYTF. Partial CDR3 DNA: TGCAGTGCTGGGACAGTCTATGGC.

About this clone: The CDR3 is cut off 3 residues early in the read; its end comes from the germline J gene. The chain employs TRBV7-2 and TRBJ2-7; D might be TRBD1 (5 bases). Between the trimmed V and J ends, which lost 1 base and 2 bases, there was a span of 6 bases. Germline values: CDR1 SGHTA, CDR2 FQGNSA. The length of the CDR3 is 13 residues. Partial CDR3 DNA: TGTGCCAGCAGCTTAGAGACAGCCTACGAG. Amino acids: CASSLETAYE. The CDR3 in its entirety is CASSLETAYEQYF.

CDR3 DNA, as far as it was read: TGTGCCAGCAGTCGGGGGGAGGGCGGAAAGCCC. Amino acids: CASSRGEGGKP. The whole CDR3 sequence is CASSRGEGGKPQHF. This rearrangement joins TRBV6-2 or TRBV6-3 to TRBJ1-5; maybe TRBD1 (5 bases). Coverage ceases 3 residues before the CDR3 finishes, and the germline J gene fills in the end. Germline CDR1 is MNHEY and CDR2 is SVGEGT. V was trimmed by 5 bases and J by 8 bases, leaving 16 bases between them. The CDR3 is 14 amino acids.

On this clone: The CDR3 extends 3 residues past the end of the read, so its final part is completed from the germline J gene. The chain combines TRBV4-1 with TRBJ2-3, with D possibly being TRBD2 (6 bases). The germline V gene encodes CDR1 MGHRA and CDR2 YSYEKL. CDR3 size: 16 residues. V was clipped by 1 base and J by 1 base, with 12 bases between them. The CDR3 sequence: CASSQGWASGTDTQYF. The CDR3 DNA, read in part, is TGCGCCAGCAGCCAAGGGTGGGCTAGCGGCACAGATACG.

Details on this clone: The read falls 3 residues short of the CDR3 end, and the missing part is taken from the germline J gene. The chain combines TRBV7-9 with TRBJ2-5; D might be TRBD2 (5 bases). There are 15 residues in the CDR3. The germline V gene encodes CDR1 SEHNR and CDR2 FQNEAQ (reference sequence). V dropped 5 bases and J dropped 0 bases, with 13 bases sitting between them. The CDR3 protein is CASSRELVDQETQYF. Partial CDR3 DNA: TGTGCCAGCAGCCGGGAACTAGTAGACCAAGAGACC.

As concerns this clone: The DNA ends 3 residues before the CDR3 does, and the rest of the CDR3 is filled in from the germline J gene. V usage is TRBV19 and J usage is TRBJ1-2; D may be TRBD1 (6 bases). Germline V gene sequence: CDR1 LNHDA, CDR2 SQIVND (reference sequence). This CDR3 spans 14 amino acids. CDR3 DNA, as far as it was read: TGTGCCACAGAACCGGGACAAAAACTATTCGGC. Translating it yields CATEPGQKLFG. The whole CDR3 reads CATEPGQKLFGYTF. The entire variable domain, with the rest obtained from reference TRBV19 and TRBJ1-2, is as follows: DGGITQSPKYLFRKEGQNVTLSCEQNLNHDAMYWYRQDPGQGLRLIYYSQIVNDFQKGDIAEGYSVSREKKESFPLTVTSAQKNPTAFYLCATEPGQKLFGYTFGSGTRLTVV.

As regards this clone: The missing CDR3 end, 3 residues past where the read stops, is filled in from the germline J gene. This rearrangement joins TRBV20-1 to TRBJ1-1; 7 bases map to TRBD1. With 5 bases clipped from V and 5 bases from J, the junction kept 8 bases outside the gene matches. CDR3 length equals 13 residues. Germline values: CDR1 DFQATT, CDR2 SNEGSKA (reference sequence). The CDR3 sequence is CSARQGKGTEAFF. The sequenced part of the CDR3 DNA is TGCAGTGCTCGACAGGGTAAGGGGACTGAA.

Regarding this clone: The read terminates 3 residues before the CDR3 end, so the remaining end is supplied by the germline J gene. The chain carries TRBV11-3 and TRBJ2-3; 8 positions agree with TRBD2. The CDR3 is 14 amino acids. Per germline, CDR1 SGHNT and CDR2 YENEEA. The ends lost 5 bases at V and 4 bases at J; junction bases unmatched: 5. CDR3 DNA (partial): TGTGCCAGCAGCACACAAGCGGGAGCAGATACG. Amino acids: CASSTQAGADT. The entire CDR3 protein reads CASSTQAGADTQYF.

Comment on this clone: The CDR3 end falls 3 residues outside the read, so it is completed with the germline J gene. The chain joins TRBV7-3 to TRBJ2-3, with TRBD2 matching over 8 bases. From germline, CDR1 is SGHTA and CDR2 FQGTGA. The CDR3 totals 16 residues. The V gene end was trimmed by 1 base and the J gene end by 2 bases; junction bases not matched to a gene: 5. The sequenced part of the CDR3 DNA is TGTGCCAGCAGCTTAATGGCGGGAGGCAACACAGATACG. Protein sequence: CASSLMAGGNTDT. The full CDR3 sequence reads CASSLMAGGNTDTQYF.

Comments on this clone: The read terminates 3 residues before the CDR3 end, so the remaining end is supplied by the germline J gene. The rearrangement links TRBV29-1 to TRBJ2-4; the match to TRBD2 covers 13 bases. The CDR3 loop spans 14 amino acids. Germline loops: CDR1 SQVTM, CDR2 ANQGSEA. V dropped 6 bases and J dropped 3; count of bases not matched to a gene: 2. CDR3 DNA, as far as it was read: TGCAGCGTCTGGACTAGCGGGAGCAAAAACATT. Its translation: CSVWTSGSKNI. The whole CDR3 protein is CSVWTSGSKNIQYF.

In the case of this clone: The CDR3 is cut off 3 residues early in the read; its end comes from the germline J gene. The rearrangement uses TRBV5-1 and TRBJ2-1; TRBD1 is a possible D gene (6 bases). This CDR3 contains 14 residues. Trimming pared 4 bases from V and 5 bases from J, leaving 13 bases between. The germline CDR1 and CDR2 sequences are SGHRS and YFSETQ. CDR3 loop: CASSGTSIHNEQFF. The sequenced CDR3 bases are TGCGCCAGCAGCGGGACATCAATCCACAATGAG.

In the case of this clone: The read finishes 3 residues shy of the CDR3 end, and the germline J gene is used to complete it. This chain connects TRBV4-1 to TRBJ2-7; 9 positions match TRBD1. The germline V gene has CDR1 MGHRA and CDR2 YSYEKL. There are 14 residues in the CDR3. Trimming removed 4 bases from V and 1 base from J; junction bases left unmatched: 2. Partial CDR3 DNA: TGCGCCAGCAGCCTCGGGACAGGGTCCTACGAG. It codes for CASSLGTGSYE. The whole CDR3 protein is CASSLGTGSYEQYF.

A word on this clone: Coverage ceases 3 residues before the CDR3 finishes, and the germline J gene fills in the end. This chain connects TRBV10-3 to TRBJ2-7; 9 nucleotides line up with TRBD1. The length of the CDR3 is 14 residues. V lost 5 bases to trimming and J lost 4 bases; unmatched junction nucleotides: 6. CDR1 and CDR2 (germline): ENHRY, SYGVKD. The CDR3 region is CAISSGTGTYEQYF. Partial CDR3 DNA: TGTGCCATCAGTTCCGGGACAGGGACTTACGAG.

A remark on this clone: The read terminates 3 residues before the CDR3 end, so the remaining end is supplied by the germline J gene. The rearrangement uses TRBV29-1 and TRBJ2-1; 9 positions match TRBD2. The CDR3 has 13 residues. Germline V gene lookup returns CDR1 SQVTM and CDR2 ANQGSEA. With V trimmed by 5 bases and J by 2 bases, 1 base remained unmatched. The CDR3: CSVPSGAYNEQFF. The DNA read from the CDR3 is TGCAGCGTTCCTAGCGGGGCCTACAATGAG.

As for this clone: The read ends 3 residues early relative to the CDR3; the germline J gene fills the gap. V and J are TRBV20-1 and TRBJ2-1; D uncertain. This CDR3 is 19 amino acids long. The V and J ends lost 1 base and 4 bases respectively, with 26 bases between them. Germline V gene lookup returns CDR1 DFQATT and CDR2 SNEGSKA (reference sequence). Partial CDR3 DNA: TGCAGTGCTAGAGCCTTATCCCCATTTTACGCGGATCCTTACAATGAG. Amino acids: CSARALSPFYADPYNE. The whole CDR3 protein reads CSARALSPFYADPYNEQFF.

Concerning this clone: The read gets to within 3 residues of the CDR3 end, and the germline J gene fills in the rest. V and J are TRBV18 and TRBJ1-1; D is possibly TRBD1 (6 bases). Germline V CDR1 and CDR2: KGHSH, LQKENI. This CDR3 comprises 14 residues. The V gene lost 3 bases and the J gene lost 2 bases, with 10 bases spanning the gap. The CDR3 bases that were read are TGTGCCAGCTCACCGGGGGCAAGTAACACTGAA. Protein sequence: CASSPGASNTE. The whole CDR3 protein is CASSPGASNTEAFF.

With respect to this clone: The sequence runs out 3 residues before the end of the CDR3; the remainder is reconstructed from the germline J gene. The rearrangement joins TRBV11-2 to TRBJ2-5; no firm D call. This CDR3 is built from 13 residues. The V gene lost 0 bases and the J gene lost 4 bases, with 6 bases spanning the gap. The V gene's germline CDR1 is SGHAT and CDR2 FQNNGV. The CDR3 sequence: CASSLDVLETQYF. Partial CDR3 DNA: TGTGCCAGCAGCTTAGATGTATTAGAGACC.

Of note for this clone: The CDR3 end falls 3 residues outside the read, so it is completed with the germline J gene. V is TRBV5-6 and J is TRBJ2-1, with 12 bases identical to TRBD2. Germline assignment: CDR1 SGHDT and CDR2 YYEEEE. Trimming at V came to 0 bases and at J to 6 bases, leaving 1 base not matched to a gene. CDR3 size: 15 residues. The CDR3 protein is CASSLGLAGVNEQFF. The covered CDR3 bases are TGTGCCAGCAGCTTGGGACTAGCGGGAGTCAATGAG. Using reference TRBV5-6 and TRBJ2-1 for the parts outside the CDR3, the full variable domain is DAGVTQSPTHLIKTRGQQVTLRCSPKSGHDTVSWYQQALGQGPQFIFQYYEEEERQRGNFPDRFSGHQFPNYSSELNVNALLLGDSALYLCASSLGLAGVNEQFFGPGTRLTVL.